Presented here are 17 T cell receptor beta chains from one specimen sequenced in a study of graft-versus-host responses after intestinal transplantation. This table comes from immunoSEQ multiplex PCR, and its TCRdb copy is limited to in-frame clones, with some not included. Among about 70,000 clones listed, 90% were seen once. These receptors are not linked to any known antigen. The specimen comprised unstimulated CD8+ T cells sorted from spleen or lymph node cells, sampled before intestinal transplant. The receptors originated from a human donor who received an intestinal transplant.

This chain uses TRBV9 with TRBJ2-1, with D possibly TRBD2 on 5 matching bases. CDR3 size: 14 residues. V lost 0 bases and J lost 7, with 11 bases in between. Germline CDR1 is SGDLS and CDR2 is YYNGEE. CDR3: CASSVGLAPNEQFF. The CDR3 DNA follows: TGTGCCAGCAGCGTAGGGCTAGCTCCTAATGAGCAGTTCTTC.

The chain employs TRBV15 and TRBJ1-2; perhaps TRBD1 as D (5 bases). Germline assignment: CDR1 LNHNV and CDR2 YYDKDF (reference sequence). The CDR3 runs to 15 residues. V dropped 5 bases and J dropped 8 bases, with 21 bases sitting between them. CDR3 bases: TGTGCCACCAGCCCTCCTCCGGGGGAAGGTGAGGGCTACACCTTC. Encoded protein: CATSPPPGEGEGYTF.

The V and J genes are TRBV5-1 and TRBJ1-1, with a possible D match to TRBD1 (5 bases). The CDR3 has 16 residues. Germline V gene lookup returns CDR1 SGHRS and CDR2 YFSETQ. Trimming stripped 3 bases from V and 3 bases from J, with 18 bases between. CDR3 protein: CASSWGLGGRDTEAFF. In DNA form, the CDR3 reads TGCGCCAGCAGCTGGGGCCTGGGGGGACGGGACACTGAAGCTTTCTTT.

The chain uses TRBV7-8 and TRBJ2-7; D possibly corresponds to TRBD1 (6 bases). Germline V gives CDR1 SGHVS, CDR2 FQNEAQ. V was shortened by 5 bases and J by 0 bases, with 11 bases between the two germline ends. The CDR3 has 14 amino acids. The CDR3 loop reads CASSPRGSSYEQYF. The CDR3 DNA is TGTGCCAGCAGCCCCAGGGGAAGCTCCTACGAGCAGTACTTC.

V and J are TRBV5-5 and TRBJ2-1, with no clear D. V was trimmed by 1 base and J by 8 bases, leaving 4 bases between them. This CDR3 has 11 amino acids. The germline V gene has CDR1 SGHKS and CDR2 YYEKEE (reference sequence). The CDR3 nucleotides read TGTGCCAGCAGCTTGTACTATGAGCAGTTCTTC. This sequence encodes CASSLYYEQFF.

This rearrangement joins TRBV11-2 to TRBJ2-2; the match to TRBD2 covers 11 bases. The V gene end was trimmed by 3 bases and the J gene end by 5 bases; junction bases not matched to a gene: 14. Germline loops: CDR1 SGHAT, CDR2 FQNNGV. This CDR3 has 19 amino acids. The CDR3: CASSFTSGGHPARTGELFF. In nucleotides, the CDR3 is TGTGCCAGCAGCTTCACTAGCGGGGGCCATCCGGCGCGAACCGGGGAGCTGTTTTTT.

V is TRBV27 and J is TRBJ1-2; D is ambiguous. Germline V gene data show CDR1 as MNHEY and CDR2 as SMNVEV (reference sequence). V gave up 5 bases and J gave up 4 bases, with 11 bases separating them. This CDR3 has 13 residues. CDR3 DNA: TGTGCCAGCAGTCCGGGGAACCGCTATGGCTACACCTTC. This codes for CASSPGNRYGYTF.

Comments on this clone: The same CDR3 can be traced to other DNA sequences in this sample. The chain links TRBV9 to TRBJ2-7, with 7 bases identical to TRBD2. CDR1 is SGDLS and CDR2 is YYNGEE in the germline V gene. This CDR3 comprises 15 residues. V dropped 0 bases and J dropped 0; count of bases not matched to a gene: 3. CDR3 region: CASSVGGGDSYEQYF. The DNA of the CDR3 is TGTGCCAGCAGCGTAGGTGGGGGGGACTCCTACGAGCAGTACTTC.

This clone was found once. The V gene is TRBV5-4, the J gene TRBJ1-1; 8 bases map to TRBD1. This CDR3 is built from 12 residues. CDR1 and CDR2 from the germline V gene are SGHNT and YYREEE (reference sequence). V lost 9 bases and J lost 4; bases outside the gene matches: 5. Written as DNA, the CDR3 is TGTGCCATCAGGGGGCCGGGCACTGAAGCTTTCTTT. It specifies CAIRGPGTEAFF.

V usage is TRBV13 and J usage is TRBJ2-2, with D maybe TRBD2 (5 bases). The CDR3 is 16 residues long. V was clipped by 5 bases and J by 6 bases, with 19 bases between them. CDR1 PRHDT and CDR2 FYEKMQ come from the germline V gene (reference sequence). The CDR3, as DNA: TGTGCCAGCAGCACGGAGGTGGGTCGCGATCCCGGGGAGCTGTTTTTT. Encoded protein: CASSTEVGRDPGELFF.

The chain uses TRBV10-3 and TRBJ1-4; 7 nucleotides match TRBD1. This CDR3 spans 13 amino acids. V gave up 3 bases and J gave up 6 bases; unmatched junction bases: 1. Germline V gene sequence: CDR1 ENHRY, CDR2 SYGVKD. The CDR3 is CAISDGTDEKLFF. CDR3 sequence (DNA): TGTGCCATCAGTGACGGGACAGATGAAAAACTGTTTTTT.

The chain carries TRBV29-1 and TRBJ1-2, with D perhaps TRBD1 (6 bases). The CDR3 runs to 12 residues. Deletions cut 7 bases from V and 8 bases from J, with 17 bases between. Germline V gene data show CDR1 as SQVTM and CDR2 as ANQGSEA. CDR3 amino acids: CSAQRQAGGYTF. The CDR3, as DNA: TGCAGCGCCCAGAGACAGGCCGGGGGCTACACCTTC.

The rearrangement joins TRBV5-6 to TRBJ1-5; D is perhaps TRBD1 (6 bases). The CDR3 totals 12 residues. The V gene lost 6 bases and the J gene lost 6 bases, with 10 bases spanning the gap. Per germline, CDR1 SGHDT and CDR2 YYEEEE. Written as DNA, the CDR3 is TGTGCCAGCACCATAGGGGGTCAGCCCCAGCATTTT. This encodes CASTIGGQPQHF.

V is TRBV6-5 and J is TRBJ1-2; 7 bases line up with TRBD1. In germline, CDR1 is MNHEY, CDR2 SVGAGI. The J segment lost 4 bases and the V segment lost 6 bases, leaving 8 bases of the junction unmatched. This CDR3 comprises 14 residues. The CDR3 spells CASSPRTGPYGYTF. In nucleotides, the CDR3 is TGTGCCAGCAGCCCTCGGACAGGACCCTATGGCTACACCTTC.

The rearrangement joins TRBV7-2 to TRBJ1-6, with D possibly matching TRBD1 (5 bases). The germline gives CDR1 SGHTA, CDR2 FQGNSA. The CDR3 loop spans 15 amino acids. V was cut by 5 bases and J by 9 bases, with 17 bases left in between. The CDR3, as DNA: TGTGCCAGCAGCGGGGAGGGGTTGGGGCGTTCACCCCTCCACTTT. This gives the protein CASSGEGLGRSPLHF.

The CDR3 sequence: CASSASQISGNTIYF. The CDR3 DNA follows: TGTGCCAGCAGCGCGTCCCAGATCTCTGGAAACACCATATATTTT. The chain recombines TRBV9 with TRBJ1-3; D uncertain. V lost 3 bases and J lost 0, with 10 bases in between. The CDR3 is made up of 15 amino acids. Germline assignment: CDR1 SGDLS and CDR2 YYNGEE.

This clone was seen once. The chain links TRBV9 to TRBJ1-2, with 7 bases matching TRBD1. V gave up 4 bases and J gave up 0 bases; unmatched junction bases: 6. Germline V gene data show CDR1 as SGDLS and CDR2 as YYNGEE. CDR3 length equals 15 residues. This CDR3 reads CASSPGDSPNYGYTF. The CDR3 region has the DNA TGTGCCAGCAGCCCGGGGGACAGCCCTAACTATGGCTACACCTTC.